This entry is about one TCR beta chain. Its binding antigen is unknown. The record has no base qualities; no much larger clone is one base away. Including the terminal cysteine and phenylalanine, the CDR3 comprises 15 residues. The CDR3 DNA has 45 bases and is translated from base 1. V and J lose 5 bases and 5 bases, and a span of 15 bases separates them. CDR1 SGHVS and CDR2 FQNEAQ were looked up in the germline V gene. CD8 naive samples consisted of CD45RO-negative cells that were positively selected for CCR7, yielding a CD45RA+CCR7+ population without TemRA cells. Donors were healthy HIV-negative adults with no recently reported acute infections or vaccinations. Every donor was a Caucasian adult living in Nashville, Tennessee, USA. After blood collection by leukapheresis, PBMCs were isolated using Ficoll-Histopaque density gradient centrifugation and then cryopreserved in the vapor phase of liquid nitrogen. Analytical flow cytometry was used to check the purity and quantity of every magnetically sorted T cell population. Genomic DNA was isolated from every sorted fraction and measured by UV absorbance on a Nanodrop 2000c.

TCR CDR3 regions were amplified from genomic DNA by multiplex PCR using the deep immunoSEQ assay. Extracted genomic DNA from each cell subset was spread evenly across all wells of several immunoSEQ 96-well plates, with each plate serving as a replicate. Each replicate PCR for sorted subsets received roughly 0.2 ug genomic DNA, equal to about 30,000 T cell genomes. The purified libraries were quantified using a Qubit 3.0 fluorometer, sized with a Bioanalyzer 2100, and then quantified again using the KAPA Library Quantification kit. A separate single-read 150-cycle Illumina NextSeq 550 flow cell was used to sequence each immunoSEQ 96-well plate. As for the original processing: The immunoSEQ output contained only junctional sequences without quality scores, so filtering could not match that applied to full-length reads. To assign V/J genes and CDR3, sequences were annotated using PyIR, a Python wrapper for IgBLAST v1.9, with IMGT germline references. Reads with weak V/J assignments (E-value above 1e-6), missing CDR3, stop codons, out-of-frame junctions, or ambiguous translated residues were removed. V3J clonotypes were defined as sequences sharing an identical inferred V gene, J gene, and CDR3 amino acid sequence. To compute the percentage overlap between repertoires, the number of shared unique clonotypes was divided by the size of the smaller repertoire. RTK rarefaction, the Chao1 estimator, and Recon v2.1 estimates of unobserved clonotypes were used to assess repertoire richness. Generation probabilities were computed with OLGA for all TCRbeta clonotypes obtained by the gDNA method from four donors. The table comes from immuneACCESS by way of TCRdb, which keeps in-frame sequences with V and J called. Part of the clones is missing from these tables; in studies checked, under half for an unresolved V gene and the rest for unknown reasons. That table is the source of V, J and clone size, and D and trimming were worked out from the DNA. The sample includes some 2 million clones, with less than 95% observed a single time. The ten biggest clones cover 1% to 1.5% of the sample.

The data were taken from a study of shared clonotypes between healthy human individuals (TCRdb year 2020). As for the study more broadly: The cohort included three men and a couple of women between 18 and 49 years of age. For each donor, CD4 naive and CD4 memory were each given three plates, CD8 naive was given two plates, and CD8 memory was given one plate. Blood TCR repertoires of five healthy adults were deeply sequenced to estimate repertoire size and the extent of clonotype sharing between individuals. To increase sequencing depth and limit assay-specific biases, TCR repertoire library preparation and sequencing were carried out by different laboratories using diverse techniques. Leukapheresis yielded between about 0.9 and 10 billion PBMCs per donor. What the work shows at the level of the full study, not this receptor alone: Pairwise subsampling indicated that sequencing depth was expected to affect the degree of clonotype sharing among donors. Compared with non-shared clonotypes, the clonotypes found in all four sorted-subset donors had higher generation probabilities. Even with the large sequencing depth, rarefaction of the sorted-subset datasets indicated that sequencing was incomplete. When a handful of donors were compared, the shared fraction of clonotypes was around 4.6% for naive CD4, around 3.5% for naive CD8, more than 2% for memory CD4, and 0.4% for memory CD8. Because the study included only a small number of donors, the genetic and exposure-history diversity represented was limited. Naive subsets generally had larger estimated clonotype richness than memory subsets did. Sampling was limited to blood, and TCR repertoires in tissue likely differ from TCR repertoires in blood.

The chain joins TRBV7-8 to TRBJ1-4; TRBD1 might be the D gene, on 6 matching bases. This TCR was recovered from a man aged 18 to 30 in good health. The sequenced material came from naive CD8+ T cells sorted from blood. The cell subset or site label on this specimen signifies: CD45RA+CCR7+. The CDR3 reads as follows: CASSRSTGWNEKLFF. In nucleotides, the sequence is TGTGCCAGCAGCCGATCGACAGGCTGGAATGAAAAACTGTTTTTT.